The present T cell receptor beta chain was sequenced within a study of graft-versus-host responses after intestinal transplantation. Study as a whole: Grafts were multivisceral, liver-intestinal, or isolated intestinal. The study gave all recipients anti-thymocyte globulin induction, then tacrolimus and steroids for about 3 years.

The data were produced by immunoSEQ multiplex PCR, yet TCRdb's version contains in-frame clones alone and is incomplete. In the table there are roughly 110,000 clones, roughly 87% of which are singletons. Trimming pared 0 bases from V and 1 base from J, leaving 4 bases between. Per germline, CDR1 MNHNY and CDR2 SVGAGI (reference sequence). The CDR3 consists of 14 residues. Study-level results: Levels of circulating GvH clones at their peak were associated with early post-transplant HvG declines. Detection of GvH clones occurred in recipient marrow, and some had their first appearance in ileum or blood.

There are a few counts of this clone. Its antigen remains unknown. The chain combines TRBV6-6 with TRBJ1-3; unclear D gene. The sample consisted of unstimulated CD4+ T cells sorted from spleen or lymph node cells, taken before transplant. The clonotype originates from a human donor who was the organ donor for an intestinal transplant. CDR3 bases: TGTGCCAGCAGTTACTCCGGGTCTGGAAACACCATATATTTT. It specifies CASSYSGSGNTIYF.